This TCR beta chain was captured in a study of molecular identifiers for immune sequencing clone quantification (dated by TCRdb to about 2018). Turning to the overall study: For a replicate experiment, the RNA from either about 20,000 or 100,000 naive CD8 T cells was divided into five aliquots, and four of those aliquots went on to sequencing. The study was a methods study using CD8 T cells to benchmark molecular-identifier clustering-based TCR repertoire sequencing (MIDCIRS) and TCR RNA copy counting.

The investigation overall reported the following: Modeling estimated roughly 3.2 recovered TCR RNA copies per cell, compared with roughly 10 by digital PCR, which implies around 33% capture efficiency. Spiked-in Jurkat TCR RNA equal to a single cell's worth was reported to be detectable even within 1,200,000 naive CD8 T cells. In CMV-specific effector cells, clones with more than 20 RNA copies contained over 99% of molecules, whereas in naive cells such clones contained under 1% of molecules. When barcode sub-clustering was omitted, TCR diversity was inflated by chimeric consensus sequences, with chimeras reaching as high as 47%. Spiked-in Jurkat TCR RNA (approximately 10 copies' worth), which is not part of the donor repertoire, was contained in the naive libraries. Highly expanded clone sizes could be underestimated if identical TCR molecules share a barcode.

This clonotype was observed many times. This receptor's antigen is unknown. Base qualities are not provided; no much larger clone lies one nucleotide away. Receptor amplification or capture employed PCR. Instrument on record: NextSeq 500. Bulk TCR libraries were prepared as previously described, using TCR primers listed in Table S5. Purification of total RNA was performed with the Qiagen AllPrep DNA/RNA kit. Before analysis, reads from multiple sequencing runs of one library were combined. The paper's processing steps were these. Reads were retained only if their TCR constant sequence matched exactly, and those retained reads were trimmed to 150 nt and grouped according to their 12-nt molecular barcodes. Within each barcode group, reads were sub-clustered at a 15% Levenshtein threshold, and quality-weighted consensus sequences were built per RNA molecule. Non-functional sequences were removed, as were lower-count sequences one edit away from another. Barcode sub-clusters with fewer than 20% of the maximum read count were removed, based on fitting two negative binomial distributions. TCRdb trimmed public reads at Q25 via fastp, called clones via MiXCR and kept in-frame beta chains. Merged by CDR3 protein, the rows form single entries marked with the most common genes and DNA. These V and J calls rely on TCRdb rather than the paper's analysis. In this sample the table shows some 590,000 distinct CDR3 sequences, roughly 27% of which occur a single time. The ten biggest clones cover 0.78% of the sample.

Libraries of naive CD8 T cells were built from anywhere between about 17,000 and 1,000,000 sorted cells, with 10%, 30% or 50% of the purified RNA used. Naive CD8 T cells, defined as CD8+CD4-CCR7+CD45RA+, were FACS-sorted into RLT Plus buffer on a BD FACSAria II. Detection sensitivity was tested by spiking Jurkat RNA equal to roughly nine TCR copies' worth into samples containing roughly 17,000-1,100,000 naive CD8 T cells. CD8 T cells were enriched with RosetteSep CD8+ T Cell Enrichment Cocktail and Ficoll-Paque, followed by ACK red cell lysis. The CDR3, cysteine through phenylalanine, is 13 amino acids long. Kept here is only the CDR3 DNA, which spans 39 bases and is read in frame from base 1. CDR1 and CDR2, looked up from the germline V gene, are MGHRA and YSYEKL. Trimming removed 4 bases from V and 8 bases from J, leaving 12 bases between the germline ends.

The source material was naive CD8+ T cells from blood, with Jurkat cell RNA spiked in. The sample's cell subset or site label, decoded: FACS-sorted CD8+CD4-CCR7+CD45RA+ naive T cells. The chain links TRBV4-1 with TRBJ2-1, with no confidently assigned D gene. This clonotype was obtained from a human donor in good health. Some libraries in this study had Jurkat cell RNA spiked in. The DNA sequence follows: TGCGCCAGCAGCCGAATTGGCCCCGATGAGCAGTTCTTC. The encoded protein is CASSRIGPDEQFF.